This T cell receptor beta chain was sequenced in a study of memory B cells and T cells in multiple sclerosis. Regarding this clone: What it recognizes is unknown.

Using immunoSEQ multiplex PCR, the repertoire was profiled, and TCRdb retains in-frame clones only, with some absent. The sample lists some 48,000 clones; almost 85% were seen once. Separate sequencing covered autoproliferating (CFSE-dim) and non-proliferating (CFSE-high) T cells from stimulus-free culture. Replicate wells were pooled after approximately 7 days of stimulus-free culture of some 50 million CFSE-labeled PBMCs. PBMCs were labeled with 0.5 uM CFSE and cultured without exogenous stimuli. The CDR3 runs 13 residues. The germline V and J ends were trimmed by 8 bases and 5 bases, with 18 bases remaining between them. Germline CDR1 is SQVTM and CDR2 is ANQGSEA.

The chain has TRBV29-1 and TRBJ2-5; maybe TRBD1 (6 bases). This TCR came from a human donor with multiple sclerosis. Sequenced sample: PBMCs from blood kept in culture. The CDR3 sequence is CSLLGSGAETQYF. The CDR3 nucleotides are TGCAGCCTCTTGGGTTCAGGGGCTGAGACCCAGTACTTC.